These 31 T cell receptor beta chains were sequenced from one sample in a study of blood T cell repertoires in COVID-19. Profiled with immunoSEQ multiplex PCR; TCRdb holds only in-frame clones, not every one. The data hold 53,000 or so clones, with roughly 90% observed a single time. The material sequenced was peripheral blood. The receptors shown here come from a human donor in a cohort sampled during active COVID-19.

V is TRBV6-5 and J is TRBJ2-1; 7 bases are a match to TRBD1. CDR1 is MNHEY and CDR2 is SVGAGI in the germline V gene. The CDR3 is 14 residues long. Trimming removed 8 bases from V and 0 bases from J; junction bases left unmatched: 4. The CDR3 DNA reads as TGTGCCAGCGGATGGGACAGCTCCTACAATGAGCAGTTCTTC. Encoded protein: CASGWDSSYNEQFF.

The chain combines TRBV19 with TRBJ1-6, with 8 bases aligning to TRBD1. The V gene's germline CDR1 is LNHDA and CDR2 SQIVND (reference sequence). This CDR3 contains 14 residues. Trimming at V came to 9 bases and at J to 7 bases, leaving 8 bases not matched to a gene. The CDR3 bases are TGTGCCAGCTGCGGGACAGGAGGCAATTCACCCCTCCACTTT. It yields the protein CASCGTGGNSPLHF.

V usage is TRBV5-8 and J usage is TRBJ1-5; possibly TRBD1 for D (6 bases). Germline CDR1 is SGHTS and CDR2 is YDEGEE. With 2 bases removed from V and 7 bases from J, the gap between germline ends came to 13 bases. This CDR3 comprises 14 residues. CDR3 DNA: TGTGCCAGCAGCTTAAGGGGGAGGGGACAGCCCCAGCATTTT. This codes for CASSLRGRGQPQHF.

The chain recombines TRBV7-8 with TRBJ1-6; D remains ambiguous. The V gene's germline CDR1 is SGHVS and CDR2 FQNEAQ. The CDR3 sequence is 14 residues long. V lost 0 bases and J lost 10, with 10 bases in between. The CDR3 loop reads CASSLAPAGSPLHF. In DNA form, the CDR3 reads TGTGCCAGCAGCTTAGCTCCGGCGGGCTCACCCCTCCACTTT.

This clone was recorded only once. J is TRBJ2-3 and V is TRBV27, with D perhaps matching TRBD2 (6 bases). CDR3 length equals 14 residues. The germline V gene has CDR1 MNHEY and CDR2 SMNVEV (reference sequence). V was pared by 6 bases and J by 4 bases, with 14 bases between. The CDR3 is CASRKAGRPDTQYF. CDR3 DNA: TGTGCCAGCAGAAAGGCGGGGAGGCCAGATACGCAGTATTTT.

The genes are TRBV28 and TRBJ2-7; TRBD2 aligns across 11 bases. The germline V gene has CDR1 MDHEN and CDR2 SYDVKM. This CDR3 comprises 17 residues. The V gene end was trimmed by 4 bases and the J gene end by 3 bases; junction bases not matched to a gene: 11. This CDR3 is CASSSISRLAGIYEQYF. The CDR3 nucleotides are TGTGCCAGCAGTTCCATATCTCGACTAGCGGGAATCTACGAGCAGTACTTC.

The chain couples TRBV7-9 to TRBJ2-7; D is unresolved. The V gene's germline CDR1 is SEHNR and CDR2 FQNEAQ (reference sequence). V lost 0 bases to trimming and J lost 2 bases, with 8 bases between them. This CDR3 contains 14 residues. CDR3: CASSLAGLAYEQYV. For the CDR3, the DNA is TGTGCCAGCAGCTTAGCGGGCCTGGCCTACGAGCAGTACGTC.

The chain uses TRBV7-2 and TRBJ2-3; D is undetermined. The germline V gene encodes CDR1 SGHTA and CDR2 FQGNSA. Trimming removed 5 bases at V and 0 bases at J, with 9 bases between. The CDR3 spans 14 residues. CDR3 DNA sequence: TGTGCCAGCAGCCTCTCCGGGAGCACAGATACGCAGTATTTT. It is translated as CASSLSGSTDTQYF.

This chain connects TRBV18 to TRBJ2-2; 10 positions match TRBD1. This CDR3 has 15 amino acids. CDR1 is KGHSH and CDR2 is LQKENI in the germline V gene. After removal of 3 bases from V and 6 bases from J, the junction contained 4 bases not matched to a gene. This chain's CDR3 is CASSPVTGGPGELFF. The CDR3 DNA reads TGTGCCAGCTCACCCGTGACAGGGGGCCCCGGGGAGCTGTTTTTT. The full variable domain, completed using reference TRBV18 and TRBJ2-2, is NAGVMQNPRHLVRRRGQEARLRCSPMKGHSHVYWYRQLPEEGLKFMVYLQKENIIDESGMPKERFSAEFPKEGPSILRIQQVVRGDSAAYFCASSPVTGGPGELFFGEGSRLTVL.

The V gene is TRBV19, the J gene TRBJ1-2, with D maybe TRBD1 (5 bases). This CDR3 is 14 amino acids long. Germline V gene lookup returns CDR1 LNHDA and CDR2 SQIVND (reference sequence). V lost 4 bases, J lost 4 bases, and 13 bases lay in between. CDR3 residues: CASSTGGLGYGYTF. The CDR3 DNA is TGTGCCAGTAGTACGGGGGGTTTGGGCTATGGCTACACCTTC.

This rearrangement joins TRBV7-2 to TRBJ1-1; 8 bases match TRBD1. Germline-derived CDR1 and CDR2 are SGHTA and FQGNSA. This CDR3 is built from 13 residues. J was trimmed by 6 bases and V by 5 bases; bases with no gene match: 5. DNA of the CDR3: TGTGCCAGCAGCGCCGGACAGGGCCCTGAAGCTTTCTTT. Encoded protein: CASSAGQGPEAFF.

This chain joins TRBV5-1 and TRBJ2-3; no clear D. The V gene lost 0 bases and the J gene lost 5 bases, with 7 bases spanning the gap. The CDR3 loop spans 13 amino acids. Per the germline V gene, CDR1 is SGHRS and CDR2 is YFSETQ. The chain's CDR3 is CASSLAVLDTQYF. The CDR3 nucleotides are TGCGCCAGCAGCTTGGCCGTCCTAGATACGCAGTATTTT.

The chain recombines TRBV28 with TRBJ2-7; TRBD2 might be the D (6 bases). Trimming took off 6 bases at V and 9 bases at J, with 15 bases between the two ends. The CDR3 has 12 residues. Germline-derived CDR1 and CDR2 are MDHEN and SYDVKM. The CDR3 loop is CASRTGVRRQYF. The CDR3 DNA follows: TGTGCCAGCAGAACGGGAGTCCGGAGGCAGTACTTC.

V is TRBV7-3 and J is TRBJ2-3, with D possibly being TRBD2 (5 bases). Trimming stripped 5 bases from V and 5 bases from J, with 14 bases between. Germline lookup yields CDR1 SGHTA and CDR2 FQGTGA. The CDR3 runs 14 residues. CDR3 coding DNA: TGTGCCAGCAGCCCCGAGGGAGTTGGAGATACGCAGTATTTT. Its translation: CASSPEGVGDTQYF.

This clone is a singleton in its sample. The chain has TRBV28 and TRBJ2-2, with 11 positions matching TRBD2. This CDR3 comprises 15 residues. V lost 5 bases, J lost 5 bases, and 4 bases stayed unmatched. The germline V gene has CDR1 MDHEN and CDR2 SYDVKM. CDR3: CASSGRLAGTGELFF. The CDR3 DNA follows: TGTGCCAGCAGTGGAAGACTAGCGGGGACCGGGGAGCTGTTTTTT.

The chain couples TRBV10-1 to TRBJ1-6; 7 bases fit TRBD1. The CDR3 is 14 amino acids. Germline-derived CDR1 and CDR2 are WNHNN and SYGVQD (reference sequence). V trimming: 6 bases; J trimming: 10 bases; junction bases outside the gene matches: 9. The CDR3 loop is CASSATGEASPLHF. The CDR3 region has the DNA TGCGCCAGCAGCGCCACAGGGGAAGCCTCACCCCTCCACTTT.

This chain joins TRBV7-9 and TRBJ2-2; D unclear. CDR3 length equals 12 residues. Germline V lookup: CDR1 SEHNR, CDR2 FQNEAQ (reference sequence). V was shortened by 2 bases and J by 8 bases, with 6 bases between the two germline ends. The CDR3 DNA sequence: TGTGCCAGCAGCTTACCGACAGGGGAGCTGTTTTTT. Translated: CASSLPTGELFF.

The rearrangement links TRBV10-2 to TRBJ1-1; D remains unclear. The germline CDR1 and CDR2 sequences are WSHSY and SAAADI. V lost 3 bases, J lost 1 base, and 6 bases lay in between. The CDR3 spans 13 residues. Written as DNA, the CDR3 is TGCGCCAGCAGTGATCACAGGAACACTGAAGCTTTCTTT. It encodes CASSDHRNTEAFF.

This rearrangement joins TRBV6-5 to TRBJ2-3; D perhaps matches TRBD2 (5 bases). This CDR3 is built from 16 residues. Per germline, CDR1 MNHEY and CDR2 SVGAGI. V lost 0 bases, J lost 4 bases, and 14 bases lay in between. The CDR3 loop reads CASSYSNWESSDTQYF. As DNA, the CDR3 is TGTGCCAGCAGTTACTCGAACTGGGAGAGTTCAGATACGCAGTATTTT.

The rearrangement uses TRBV3-1 (or the pseudogene TRBV3-2) and TRBJ2-2; 11 bases are shared with TRBD2. Trimming took 4 bases from V and 5 from J; bases not matched to a gene: 6. CDR3 length: 16 amino acids. The germline gives CDR1 LGHDT, CDR2 YNNKEL (reference sequence). The CDR3 bases are TGTGCCAGCAGCCTTTTAGCGGGAGGGCCAACCGGGGAGCTGTTTTTT. Translated: CASSLLAGGPTGELFF.

The J gene is TRBJ1-1, the V gene TRBV19, with D possibly matching TRBD1 (5 bases). Deletions cut 3 bases from V and 4 bases from J, with 9 bases between. This CDR3 spans 13 amino acids. Germline CDR1 reads LNHDA; CDR2 reads SQIVND (reference sequence). The chain's CDR3 is CASSISRGTEAFF. The CDR3 bases are TGTGCCAGTAGTATCTCTAGGGGCACTGAAGCTTTCTTT.

The chain couples TRBV5-1 to TRBJ2-1; 13 nucleotides agree with TRBD2. Germline loops: CDR1 SGHRS, CDR2 YFSETQ. There are 15 residues in the CDR3. J gave up 2 bases and V 4 bases, and 0 bases lay outside the gene matches. CDR3 protein: CASSGTSGAYNEQFF. The DNA of the CDR3 is TGCGCCAGCAGCGGGACTAGCGGGGCCTACAATGAGCAGTTCTTC.

The V and J genes are TRBV7-3 and TRBJ1-6; D unresolved. The CDR3 has 14 residues. The germline CDR1 and CDR2 sequences are SGHTA and FQGTGA. Trimming removed 5 bases from V and 0 bases from J, with 5 bases in between. CDR3: CASSLSSYNSPLHF. DNA for the CDR3: TGTGCCAGCAGCCTCAGCTCCTATAATTCACCCCTCCACTTT.

This sequence joins TRBV7-2 and TRBJ1-2; 9 bases are shared with TRBD1. The CDR3 spans 14 residues. V lost 3 bases and J lost 6; bases outside the gene matches: 5. CDR1 and CDR2 (germline): SGHTA, FQGNSA. The DNA of the CDR3 is TGTGCCAGCAGCTTGATCACAGGGGGCGATGGCTACACCTTC. Translation gives CASSLITGGDGYTF.

This clone appeared a few times. The V gene is TRBV24-1, the J gene TRBJ2-1, with TRBD1 as a possible D gene (6 bases). Trimming took 7 bases from V and 0 from J, leaving 12 bases between them. This CDR3 spans 15 amino acids. Germline CDR1 KGHDR, CDR2 SFDVKD. The CDR3 here is CATRGTGSSYNEQFF. CDR3 nucleotides: TGTGCCACCAGGGGAACAGGGAGCTCCTACAATGAGCAGTTCTTC.

The chain couples TRBV18 to TRBJ1-5; TRBD1 is a possible D gene (5 bases). Germline CDR1 reads KGHSH; CDR2 reads LQKENI. The CDR3 totals 14 residues. The V and J ends lost 3 bases and 4 bases respectively, with 10 bases between them. The CDR3 DNA reads as TGTGCCAGCTCACCCCAGGGCAGGAATCAGCCCCAGCATTTT. Translating it yields CASSPQGRNQPQHF.

The chain joins TRBV10-2 to TRBJ2-6; 8 nucleotides align to TRBD2. V lost 3 bases and J lost 10; bases outside the gene matches: 11. The germline gives CDR1 WSHSY, CDR2 SAAADI. The CDR3 runs 16 residues. The chain's CDR3 is CASSDDRGAGANVLTF. The DNA of the CDR3 is TGCGCCAGCAGTGATGACCGAGGAGCGGGAGCTAACGTCCTGACTTTC.

The rearrangement uses TRBV27 and TRBJ1-6; weak D call: TRBD1 (6 bases). CDR3 length: 14 residues. The V gene lost 7 bases and the J gene lost 7 bases, with 14 bases spanning the gap. The germline V gene has CDR1 MNHEY and CDR2 SMNVEV (reference sequence). CDR3 DNA sequence: TGTGCCAGCAATACAGGGACGGTGAATTCACCCCTCCACTTT. Translation: CASNTGTVNSPLHF.

The CDR3 spells CASSLGTSPYNEQFF. The DNA of the CDR3 is TGTGCCAGCAGCTTAGGGACTAGCCCCTACAATGAGCAGTTCTTC. V is TRBV7-2 and J is TRBJ2-1; 8 positions agree with TRBD2. Germline loops: CDR1 SGHTA, CDR2 FQGNSA. J lost 2 bases, V lost 1 base, and 1 base had no gene match. The length of the CDR3 is 15 residues.

V gene TRBV20-1 combines with J gene TRBJ2-1; D not certain. In germline, CDR1 is DFQATT, CDR2 SNEGSKA (reference sequence). The CDR3 has 8 amino acids. The V end was cut by 5 bases, the J end by 10 bases, with 3 bases between. CDR3 sequence (DNA): TGCAGTGCTCGGGAGCAGTTCTTC. Its translation is CSAREQFF.

This sequence joins TRBV30 and TRBJ2-6; perhaps TRBD1 as D (5 bases). This CDR3 region has 15 residues. CDR1 and CDR2 (germline): GTSNPN, SVGIG (reference sequence). Trimming removed 2 bases at V and 2 bases at J, with 10 bases between. CDR3 coding DNA: TGTGCCTGGAGTCAGGGCCAGGCTGGGGCCAACGTCCTGACTTTC. Its protein product is CAWSQGQAGANVLTF. The variable domain in full, completed from reference TRBV30 and TRBJ2-6, reads SQTIHQWPATLVQPVGSPLSLECTVEGTSNPNLYWYRQAAGRGLQLLFYSVGIGQISSEVPQNLSASRPQDRQFILSSKKLLLSDSGFYLCAWSQGQAGANVLTFGAGSRLTVL.